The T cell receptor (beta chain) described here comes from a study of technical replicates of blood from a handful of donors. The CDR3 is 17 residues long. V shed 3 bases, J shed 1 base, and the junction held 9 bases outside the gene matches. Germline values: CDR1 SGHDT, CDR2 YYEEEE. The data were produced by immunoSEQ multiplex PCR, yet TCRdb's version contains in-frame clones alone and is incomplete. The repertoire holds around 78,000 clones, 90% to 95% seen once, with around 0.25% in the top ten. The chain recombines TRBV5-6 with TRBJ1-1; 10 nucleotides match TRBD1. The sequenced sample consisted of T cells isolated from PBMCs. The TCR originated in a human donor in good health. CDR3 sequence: CASSSPTRTGGNTEAFF. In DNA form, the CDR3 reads TGTGCCAGCAGCTCGCCGACCCGGACAGGGGGGAACACTGAAGCTTTCTTT.